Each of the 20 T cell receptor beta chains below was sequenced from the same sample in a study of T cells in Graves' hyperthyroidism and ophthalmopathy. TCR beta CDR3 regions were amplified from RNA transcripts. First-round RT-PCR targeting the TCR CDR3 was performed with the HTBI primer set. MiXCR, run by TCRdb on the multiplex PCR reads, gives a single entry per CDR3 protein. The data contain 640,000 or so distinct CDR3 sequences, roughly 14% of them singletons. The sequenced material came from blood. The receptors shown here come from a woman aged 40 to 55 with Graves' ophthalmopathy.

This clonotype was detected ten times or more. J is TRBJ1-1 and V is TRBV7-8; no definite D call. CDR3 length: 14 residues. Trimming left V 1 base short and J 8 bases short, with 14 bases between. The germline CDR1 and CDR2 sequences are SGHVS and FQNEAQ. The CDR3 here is CASSLEGIGREAFF. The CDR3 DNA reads TGTGCCAGCAGCTTAGAGGGTATTGGGAGGGAAGCTTTCTTT.

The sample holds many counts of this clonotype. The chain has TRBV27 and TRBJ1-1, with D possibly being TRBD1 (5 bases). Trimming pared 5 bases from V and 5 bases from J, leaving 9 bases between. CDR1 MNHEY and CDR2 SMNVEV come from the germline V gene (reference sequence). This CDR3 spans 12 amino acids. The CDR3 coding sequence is TGTGCCAGCAGTAGGAGGGGTACTGAAGCTTTCTTT. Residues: CASSRRGTEAFF.

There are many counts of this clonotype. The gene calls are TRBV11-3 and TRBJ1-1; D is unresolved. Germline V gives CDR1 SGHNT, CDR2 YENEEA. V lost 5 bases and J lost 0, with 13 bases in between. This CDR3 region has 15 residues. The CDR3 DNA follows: TGTGCCAGCAGCCGAACTGAGGCCATGAACACTGAAGCTTTCTTT. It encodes CASSRTEAMNTEAFF.

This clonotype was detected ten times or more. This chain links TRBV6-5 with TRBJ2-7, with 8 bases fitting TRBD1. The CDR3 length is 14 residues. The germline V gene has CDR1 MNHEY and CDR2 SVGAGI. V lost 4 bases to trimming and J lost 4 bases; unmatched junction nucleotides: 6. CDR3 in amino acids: CASSFDRGEYEQYF. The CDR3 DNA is TGTGCCAGCAGTTTCGACAGGGGAGAATACGAGCAGTACTTC.

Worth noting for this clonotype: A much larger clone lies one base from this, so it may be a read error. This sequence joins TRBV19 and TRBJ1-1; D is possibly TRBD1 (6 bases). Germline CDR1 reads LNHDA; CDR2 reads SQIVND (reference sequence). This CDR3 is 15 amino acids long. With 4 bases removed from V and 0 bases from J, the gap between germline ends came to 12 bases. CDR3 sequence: CASSTRQAMNTEAFF. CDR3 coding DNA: TGTGCCAGTAGTACCAGACAGGCGATGAACACTGAAGCTTTCTTT.

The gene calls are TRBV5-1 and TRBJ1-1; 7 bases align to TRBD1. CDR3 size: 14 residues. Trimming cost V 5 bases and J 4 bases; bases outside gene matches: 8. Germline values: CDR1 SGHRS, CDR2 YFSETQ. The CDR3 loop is CASRKNPGGTEAFF. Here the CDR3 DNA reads TGCGCCAGCAGGAAGAACCCAGGGGGCACTGAAGCTTTCTTT. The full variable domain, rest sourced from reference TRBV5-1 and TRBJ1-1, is KAGVTQTPRYLIKTRGQQVTLSCSPISGHRSVSWYQQTPGQGLQFLFEYFSETQRNKGNFPGRFSGRQFSNSRSEMNVSTLELGDSALYLCASRKNPGGTEAFFGQGTRLTVV.

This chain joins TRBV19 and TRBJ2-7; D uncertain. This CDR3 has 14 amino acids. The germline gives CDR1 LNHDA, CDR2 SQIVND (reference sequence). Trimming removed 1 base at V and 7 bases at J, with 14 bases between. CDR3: CASSIAVRLGEQYF. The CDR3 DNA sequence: TGTGCCAGTAGTATAGCGGTTCGGCTTGGAGAGCAGTACTTC.

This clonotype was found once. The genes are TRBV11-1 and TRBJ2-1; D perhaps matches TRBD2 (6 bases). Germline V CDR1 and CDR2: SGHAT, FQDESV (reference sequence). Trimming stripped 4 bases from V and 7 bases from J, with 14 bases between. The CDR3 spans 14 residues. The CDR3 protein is CASSSPAGGNEQFF. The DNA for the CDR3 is TGTGCCAGCAGCTCGCCAGCTGGGGGGAATGAGCAGTTCTTC. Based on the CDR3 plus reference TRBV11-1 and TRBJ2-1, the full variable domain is EAEVAQSPRYKITEKSQAVAFWCDPISGHATLYWYRQILGQGPELLVQFQDESVVDDSQLPKDRFSAERLKGVDSTLKIQPAELGDSAMYLCASSSPAGGNEQFFGPGTRLTVL.

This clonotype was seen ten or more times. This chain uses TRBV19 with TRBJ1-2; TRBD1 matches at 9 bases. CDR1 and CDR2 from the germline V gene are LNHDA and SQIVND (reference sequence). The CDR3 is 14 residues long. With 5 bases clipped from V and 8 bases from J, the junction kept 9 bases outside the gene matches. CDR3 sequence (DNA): TGTGCCAGTAGTCCCCTGGGACAGGGAGGGGGCTACACCTTC. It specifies CASSPLGQGGGYTF.

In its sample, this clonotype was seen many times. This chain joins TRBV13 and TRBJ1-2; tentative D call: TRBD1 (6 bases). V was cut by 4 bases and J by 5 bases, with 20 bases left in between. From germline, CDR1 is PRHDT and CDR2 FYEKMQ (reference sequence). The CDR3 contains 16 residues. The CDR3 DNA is TGTGCCAGCAGCTCTGGACGGGGGCACCGTCTTTATGGCTACACCTTC. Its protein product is CASSSGRGHRLYGYTF. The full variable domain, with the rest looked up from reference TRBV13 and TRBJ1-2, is AAGVIQSPRHLIKEKRETATLKCYPIPRHDTVYWYQQGPGQDPQFLISFYEKMQSDKGSIPDRFSAQQFSDYHSELNMSSLELGDSALYFCASSSGRGHRLYGYTFGSGTRLTVV.

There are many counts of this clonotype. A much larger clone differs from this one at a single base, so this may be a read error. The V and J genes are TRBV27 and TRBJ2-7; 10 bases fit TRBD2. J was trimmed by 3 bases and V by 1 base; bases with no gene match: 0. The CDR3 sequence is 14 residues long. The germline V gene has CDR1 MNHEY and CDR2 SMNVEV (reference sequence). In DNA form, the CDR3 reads TGTGCCAGCAGTTTATGGACTAGCGGCTACGAGCAGTACTTC. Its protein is CASSLWTSGYEQYF.

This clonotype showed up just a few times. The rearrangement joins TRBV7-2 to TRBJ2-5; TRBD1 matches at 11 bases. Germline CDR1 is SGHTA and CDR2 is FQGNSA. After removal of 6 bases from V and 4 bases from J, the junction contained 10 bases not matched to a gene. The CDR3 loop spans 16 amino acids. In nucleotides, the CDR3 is TGTGCCAGCAGGCCCAATTTCGGGACAGGGGGAGAGACCCAGTACTTC. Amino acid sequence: CASRPNFGTGGETQYF.

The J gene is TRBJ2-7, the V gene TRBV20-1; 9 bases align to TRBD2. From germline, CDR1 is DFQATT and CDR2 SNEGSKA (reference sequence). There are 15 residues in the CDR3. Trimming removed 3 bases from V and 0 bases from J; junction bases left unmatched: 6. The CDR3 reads CSASRLAGSSYEQYF. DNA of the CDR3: TGCAGTGCTAGCAGGCTAGCGGGGAGCTCCTACGAGCAGTACTTC.

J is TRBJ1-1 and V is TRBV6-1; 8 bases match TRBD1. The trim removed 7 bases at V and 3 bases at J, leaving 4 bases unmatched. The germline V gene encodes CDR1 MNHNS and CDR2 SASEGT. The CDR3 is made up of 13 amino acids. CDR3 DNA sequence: TGTGCCAGCACCGAGGACAGGGACACTGAAGCTTTCTTT. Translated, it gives CASTEDRDTEAFF.

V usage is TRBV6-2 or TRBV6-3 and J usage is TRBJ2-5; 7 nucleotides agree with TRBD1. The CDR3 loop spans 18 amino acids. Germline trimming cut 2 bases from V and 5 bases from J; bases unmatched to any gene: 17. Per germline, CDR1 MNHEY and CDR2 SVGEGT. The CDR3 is CASSYPDRVADLGETQYF. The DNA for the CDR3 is TGTGCCAGCAGTTACCCCGACAGGGTTGCTGACCTGGGGGAGACCCAGTACTTC.

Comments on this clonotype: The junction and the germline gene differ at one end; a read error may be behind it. The CDR3 bases are TGCGCCAGCAGTGAGAATCAGGGCCCTGCGGACTTC. Translated, it gives CASSENQGPADF. The J gene is TRBJ2-7, the V gene TRBV10-2, with a possible D match to TRBD1 (5 bases). Germline V gives CDR1 WSHSY, CDR2 SAAADI. The CDR3 totals 12 residues.

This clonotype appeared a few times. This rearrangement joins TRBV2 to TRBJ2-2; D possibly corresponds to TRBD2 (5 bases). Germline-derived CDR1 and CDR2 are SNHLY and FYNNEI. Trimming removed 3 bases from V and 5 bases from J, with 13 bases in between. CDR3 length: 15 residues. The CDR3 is CASSELASSTGELFF. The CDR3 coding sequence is TGTGCCAGCAGTGAGTTGGCTAGCTCAACCGGGGAGCTGTTTTTT.

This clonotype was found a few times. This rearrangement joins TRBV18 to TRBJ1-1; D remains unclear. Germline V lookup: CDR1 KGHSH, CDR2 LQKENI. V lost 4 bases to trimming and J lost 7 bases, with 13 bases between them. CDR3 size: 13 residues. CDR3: CASSLLFGLEAFF. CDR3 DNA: TGTGCCAGCTCACTCTTGTTTGGACTTGAAGCTTTCTTT. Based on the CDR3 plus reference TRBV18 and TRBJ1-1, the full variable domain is NAGVMQNPRHLVRRRGQEARLRCSPMKGHSHVYWYRQLPEEGLKFMVYLQKENIIDESGMPKERFSAEFPKEGPSILRIQQVVRGDSAAYFCASSLLFGLEAFFGQGTRLTVV.

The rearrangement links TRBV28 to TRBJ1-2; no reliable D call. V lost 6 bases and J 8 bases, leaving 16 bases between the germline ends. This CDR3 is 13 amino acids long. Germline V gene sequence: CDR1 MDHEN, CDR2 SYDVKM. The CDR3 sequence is CASSLGIQEGYTF. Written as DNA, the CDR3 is TGTGCCAGCAGCCTCGGGATTCAGGAAGGCTACACCTTC.

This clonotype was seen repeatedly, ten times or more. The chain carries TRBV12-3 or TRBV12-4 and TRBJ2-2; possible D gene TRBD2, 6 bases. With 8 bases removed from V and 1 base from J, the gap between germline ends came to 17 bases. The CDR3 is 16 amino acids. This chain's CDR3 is CASEGRSSGNTGELFF. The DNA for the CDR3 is TGTGCCAGCGAAGGACGAAGTAGCGGGAACACCGGGGAGCTGTTTTTT.